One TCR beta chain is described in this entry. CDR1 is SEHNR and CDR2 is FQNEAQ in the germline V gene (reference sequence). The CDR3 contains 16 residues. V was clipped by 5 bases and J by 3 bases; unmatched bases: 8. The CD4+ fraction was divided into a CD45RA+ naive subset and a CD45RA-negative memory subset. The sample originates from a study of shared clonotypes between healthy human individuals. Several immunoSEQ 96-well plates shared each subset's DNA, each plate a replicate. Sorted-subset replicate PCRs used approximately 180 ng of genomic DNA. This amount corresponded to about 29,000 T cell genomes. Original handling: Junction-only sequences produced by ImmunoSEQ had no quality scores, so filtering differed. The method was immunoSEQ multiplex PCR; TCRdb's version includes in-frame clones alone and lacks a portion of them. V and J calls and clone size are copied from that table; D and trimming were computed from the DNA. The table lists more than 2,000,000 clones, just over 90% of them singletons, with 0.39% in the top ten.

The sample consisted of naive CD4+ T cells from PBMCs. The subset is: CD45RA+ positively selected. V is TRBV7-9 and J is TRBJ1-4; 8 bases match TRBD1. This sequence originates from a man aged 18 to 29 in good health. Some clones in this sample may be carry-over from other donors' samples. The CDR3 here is CASSPYGQGSNEKLFF. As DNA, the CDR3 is TGTGCCAGCAGCCCCTACGGACAGGGTTCTAATGAAAAACTGTTTTTT.